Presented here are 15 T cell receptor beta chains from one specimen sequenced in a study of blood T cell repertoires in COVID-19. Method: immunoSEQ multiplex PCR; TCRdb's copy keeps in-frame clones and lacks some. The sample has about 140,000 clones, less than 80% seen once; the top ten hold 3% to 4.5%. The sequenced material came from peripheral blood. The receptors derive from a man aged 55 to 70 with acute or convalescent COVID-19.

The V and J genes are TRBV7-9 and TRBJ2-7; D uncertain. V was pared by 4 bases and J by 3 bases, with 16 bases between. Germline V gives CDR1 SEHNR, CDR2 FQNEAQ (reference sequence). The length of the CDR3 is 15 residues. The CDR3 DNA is TGTGCCAGCAGCTCCTCGACTGGATTCATCTACGAGCAGTACTTC. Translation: CASSSSTGFIYEQYF.

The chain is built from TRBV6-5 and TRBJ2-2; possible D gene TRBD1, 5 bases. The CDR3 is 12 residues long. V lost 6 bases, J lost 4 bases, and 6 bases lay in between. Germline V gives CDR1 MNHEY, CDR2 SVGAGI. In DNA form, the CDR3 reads TGTGCCAGCAGGGGGCTCACCGGGGAGCTGTTTTTT. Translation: CASRGLTGELFF.

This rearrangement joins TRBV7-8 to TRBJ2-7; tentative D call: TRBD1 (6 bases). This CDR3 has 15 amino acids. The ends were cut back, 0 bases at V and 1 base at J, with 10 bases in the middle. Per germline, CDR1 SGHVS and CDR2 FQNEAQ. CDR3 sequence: CASSLAQGPSYEQYF. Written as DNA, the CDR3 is TGTGCCAGCAGCTTAGCACAGGGCCCATCCTACGAGCAGTACTTC.

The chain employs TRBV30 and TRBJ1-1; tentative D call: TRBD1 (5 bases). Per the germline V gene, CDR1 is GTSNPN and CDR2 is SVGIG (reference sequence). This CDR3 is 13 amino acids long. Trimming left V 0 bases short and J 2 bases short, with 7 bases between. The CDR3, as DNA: TGTGCCTGGAGTGTAGGGGTTAACACTGAAGCTTTCTTT. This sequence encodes CAWSVGVNTEAFF.

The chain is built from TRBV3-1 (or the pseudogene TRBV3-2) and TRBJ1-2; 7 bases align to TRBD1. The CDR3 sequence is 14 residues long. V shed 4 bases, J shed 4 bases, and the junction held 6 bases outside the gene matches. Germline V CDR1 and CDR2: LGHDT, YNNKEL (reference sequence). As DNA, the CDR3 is TGTGCCAGCAGCCGACAGGGATCGAGCTATGGCTACACCTTC. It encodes CASSRQGSSYGYTF.

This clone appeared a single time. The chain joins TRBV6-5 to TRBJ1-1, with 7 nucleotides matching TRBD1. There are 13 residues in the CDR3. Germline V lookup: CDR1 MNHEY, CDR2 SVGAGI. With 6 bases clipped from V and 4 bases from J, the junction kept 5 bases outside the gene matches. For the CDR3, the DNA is TGTGCCAGCAGACGAGCAGGGGGCACTGAAGCTTTCTTT. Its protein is CASRRAGGTEAFF.

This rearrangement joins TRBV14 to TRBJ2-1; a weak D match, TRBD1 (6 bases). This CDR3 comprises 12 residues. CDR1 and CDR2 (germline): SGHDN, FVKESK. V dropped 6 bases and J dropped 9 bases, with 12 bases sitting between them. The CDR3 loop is CASREQGPEQFF. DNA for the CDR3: TGTGCCAGCAGGGAACAGGGCCCTGAGCAGTTCTTC. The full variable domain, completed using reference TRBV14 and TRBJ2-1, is EAGVTQFPSHSVIEKGQTVTLRCDPISGHDNLYWYRRVMGKEIKFLLHFVKESKQDESGMPNNRFLAERTGGTYSTLKVQPAELEDSGVYFCASREQGPEQFFGPGTRLTVL.

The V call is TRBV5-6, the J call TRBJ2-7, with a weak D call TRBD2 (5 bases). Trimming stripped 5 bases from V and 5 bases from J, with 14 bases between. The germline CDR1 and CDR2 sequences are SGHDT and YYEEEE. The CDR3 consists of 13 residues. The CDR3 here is CASRSAAGNEQYF. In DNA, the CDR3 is TGTGCCAGCAGATCGGCGGCGGGTAACGAGCAGTACTTC. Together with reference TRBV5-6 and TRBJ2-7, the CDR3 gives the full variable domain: DAGVTQSPTHLIKTRGQQVTLRCSPKSGHDTVSWYQQALGQGPQFIFQYYEEEERQRGNFPDRFSGHQFPNYSSELNVNALLLGDSALYLCASRSAAGNEQYFGPGTRLTVT.

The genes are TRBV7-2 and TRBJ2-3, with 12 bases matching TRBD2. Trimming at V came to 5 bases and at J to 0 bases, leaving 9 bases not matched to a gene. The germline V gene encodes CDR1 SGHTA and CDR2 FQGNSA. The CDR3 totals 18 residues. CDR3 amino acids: CASSRTSGKIISTDTQYF. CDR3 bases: TGTGCCAGCAGCCGGACTAGCGGGAAGATTATTAGCACAGATACGCAGTATTTT.

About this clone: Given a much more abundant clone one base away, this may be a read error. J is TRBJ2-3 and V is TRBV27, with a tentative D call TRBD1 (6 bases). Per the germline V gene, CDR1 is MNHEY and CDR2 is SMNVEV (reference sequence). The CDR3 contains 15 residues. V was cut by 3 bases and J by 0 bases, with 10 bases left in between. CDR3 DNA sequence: TGTGCCAGCAGTTTGGGGGCTAGCAGCACAGATACGCAGTATTTT. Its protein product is CASSLGASSTDTQYF.

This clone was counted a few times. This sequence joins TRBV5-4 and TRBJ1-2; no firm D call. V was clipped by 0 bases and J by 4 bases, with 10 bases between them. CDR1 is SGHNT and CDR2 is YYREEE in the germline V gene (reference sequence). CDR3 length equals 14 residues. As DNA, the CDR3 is TGTGCCAGCAGCTTGGCAGGCCGAAGCTATGGCTACACCTTC. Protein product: CASSLAGRSYGYTF.

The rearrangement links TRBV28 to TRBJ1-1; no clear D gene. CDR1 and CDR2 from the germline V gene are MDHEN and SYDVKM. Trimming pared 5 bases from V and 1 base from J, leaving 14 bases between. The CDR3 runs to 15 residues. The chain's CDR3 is CASSPLSGWNTEAFF. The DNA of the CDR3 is TGTGCCAGCAGTCCCCTTTCAGGCTGGAACACTGAAGCTTTCTTT.

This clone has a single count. CDR3 residues: CASRTGTSAPTGELFF. The CDR3 DNA follows: TGTGCCAGCAGAACTGGGACTAGCGCTCCCACCGGGGAGCTGTTTTTT. The chain joins TRBV28 to TRBJ2-2, with 10 bases fitting TRBD2. Unmatched junction bases numbered 8, after V lost 6 bases and J lost 4 bases. CDR1 is MDHEN, CDR2 SYDVKM, per germline. The CDR3 sequence is 16 residues long.

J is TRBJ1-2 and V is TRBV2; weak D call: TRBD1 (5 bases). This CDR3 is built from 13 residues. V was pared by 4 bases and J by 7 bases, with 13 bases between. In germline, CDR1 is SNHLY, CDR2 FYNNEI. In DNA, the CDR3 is TGTGCCAGCAGTGTTCGGGCAGGGCTTGGCTACACCTTC. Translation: CASSVRAGLGYTF. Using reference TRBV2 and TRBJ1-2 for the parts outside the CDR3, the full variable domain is EPEVTQTPSHQVTQMGQEVILRCVPISNHLYFYWYRQILGQKVEFLVSFYNNEISEKSEIFDDQFSVERPDGSNFTLKIRSTKLEDSAMYFCASSVRAGLGYTFGSGTRLTVV.

CDR3 residues: CASSWGLAEDYNEQFF. The CDR3, as DNA: TGCGCCAGCAGCTGGGGACTAGCGGAGGACTACAATGAGCAGTTCTTC. The chain joins TRBV5-1 to TRBJ2-1, with 11 bases that match TRBD2. V shed 3 bases and J 3 bases; nucleotides not matched to a gene: 5. Germline CDR1 is SGHRS and CDR2 is YFSETQ. This CDR3 spans 16 amino acids.